These 5 T cell receptor beta chains originate from one sample sequenced in a study of regulatory dendritic cells for organ transplantation. Clones were read by immunoSEQ multiplex PCR, and TCRdb kept only the in-frame ones, dropping some. The table records roughly 34,000 clones, roughly nine tenths of them present only once. What was sequenced was naive CD4+ T cells from blood. Subset in this sample: CD45RA+ naive T cells. These receptors originate from a human donor in good health.

The rearrangement joins TRBV14 to TRBJ1-2; D might be TRBD1 (6 bases). Germline V gene lookup returns CDR1 SGHDN and CDR2 FVKESK. V dropped 2 bases and J dropped 3 bases, with 7 bases sitting between them. CDR3 length: 13 amino acids. CDR3 sequence: CASSQQGYYGYTF. The CDR3 bases are TGTGCCAGCAGCCAACAGGGGTACTATGGCTACACCTTC.

The rearrangement joins TRBV14 to TRBJ1-5; D gene ambiguous. Trimming shortened V by 1 base and J by 4 bases, and 5 bases separated the two germline ends. The germline gives CDR1 SGHDN, CDR2 FVKESK. The CDR3 contains 13 residues. The CDR3 nucleotides read TGTGCCAGCAGCCAAGGCCGGAATCAGCCCCAGCATTTT. Residues: CASSQGRNQPQHF.

The J gene is TRBJ2-7, the V gene TRBV4-1, with D perhaps matching TRBD1 (6 bases). This CDR3 region has 16 residues. CDR1 and CDR2 (germline): MGHRA, YSYEKL. The V gene lost 3 bases and the J gene lost 0 bases, with 15 bases spanning the gap. CDR3 in amino acids: CASSHPRDTLSYEQYF. The CDR3 DNA follows: TGCGCCAGCAGCCATCCCCGGGACACCCTCTCCTACGAGCAGTACTTC.

The CDR3 DNA follows: TGTGCCAGCAGCTTCGACAGCCCCTCCTACAATGAGCAGTTCTTC. Protein product: CASSFDSPSYNEQFF. The V call is TRBV5-4, the J call TRBJ2-1; possible D gene TRBD1, 5 bases. Looked up from germline, CDR1 is SGHNT and CDR2 is YYREEE (reference sequence). CDR3 length: 15 residues. V shed 2 bases and J shed 0 bases, with 9 bases lying between them.

Here the CDR3 DNA reads TGTGCCAGCAGTTTAACCCACGGGGCGGGAGTCTACAATGAGCAGTTCTTC. Translation: CASSLTHGAGVYNEQFF. V gene TRBV28 combines with J gene TRBJ2-1; 7 positions match TRBD2. The CDR3 has 17 residues. With V trimmed by 2 bases and J by 3 bases, 10 bases remained unmatched. Germline V gives CDR1 MDHEN, CDR2 SYDVKM.